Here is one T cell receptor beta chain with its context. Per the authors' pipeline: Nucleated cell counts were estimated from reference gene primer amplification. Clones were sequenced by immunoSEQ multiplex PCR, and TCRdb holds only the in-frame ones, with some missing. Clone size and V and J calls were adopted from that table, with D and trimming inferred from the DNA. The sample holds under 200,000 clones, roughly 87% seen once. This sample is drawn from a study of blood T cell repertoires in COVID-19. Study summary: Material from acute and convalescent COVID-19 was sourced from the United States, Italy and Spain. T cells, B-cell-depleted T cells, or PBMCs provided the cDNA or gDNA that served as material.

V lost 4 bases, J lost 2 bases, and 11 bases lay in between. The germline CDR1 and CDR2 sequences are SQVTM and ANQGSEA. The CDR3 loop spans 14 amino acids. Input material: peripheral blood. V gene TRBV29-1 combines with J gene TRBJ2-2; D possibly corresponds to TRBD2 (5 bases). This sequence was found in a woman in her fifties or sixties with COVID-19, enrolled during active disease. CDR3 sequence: CSVGASRNTGELFF. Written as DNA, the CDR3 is TGCAGCGTTGGTGCTAGCAGAAACACCGGGGAGCTGTTTTTT.